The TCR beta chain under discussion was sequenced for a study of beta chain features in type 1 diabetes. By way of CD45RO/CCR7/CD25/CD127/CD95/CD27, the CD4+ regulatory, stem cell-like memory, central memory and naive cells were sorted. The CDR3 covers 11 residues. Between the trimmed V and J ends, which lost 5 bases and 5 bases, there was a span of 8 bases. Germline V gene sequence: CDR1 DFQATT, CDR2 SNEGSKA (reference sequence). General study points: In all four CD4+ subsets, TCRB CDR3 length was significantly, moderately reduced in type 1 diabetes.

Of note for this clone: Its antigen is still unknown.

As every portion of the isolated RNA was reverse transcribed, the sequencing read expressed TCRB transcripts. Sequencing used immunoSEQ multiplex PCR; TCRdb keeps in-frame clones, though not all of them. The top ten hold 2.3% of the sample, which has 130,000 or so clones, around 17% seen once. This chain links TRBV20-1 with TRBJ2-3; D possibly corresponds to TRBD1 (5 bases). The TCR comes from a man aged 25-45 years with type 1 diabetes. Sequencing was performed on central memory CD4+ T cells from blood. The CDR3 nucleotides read TGCAGTGCTGGGGCGAAAGATACGCAGTATTTT. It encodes CSAGAKDTQYF.